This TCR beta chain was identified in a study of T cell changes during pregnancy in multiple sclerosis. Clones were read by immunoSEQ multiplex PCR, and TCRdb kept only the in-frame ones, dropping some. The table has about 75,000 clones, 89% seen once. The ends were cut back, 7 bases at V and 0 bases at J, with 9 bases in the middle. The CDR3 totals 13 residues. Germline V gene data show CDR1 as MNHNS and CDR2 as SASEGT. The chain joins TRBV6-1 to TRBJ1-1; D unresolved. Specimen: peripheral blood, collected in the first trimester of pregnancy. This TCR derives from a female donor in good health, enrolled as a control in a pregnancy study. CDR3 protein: CASTLGVNTEAFF. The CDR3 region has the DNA TGTGCCAGCACCCTGGGCGTGAACACTGAAGCTTTCTTT.